This T cell receptor beta chain was identified during a study of T cell responses to AZD1222 COVID-19 vaccine. Points from the study as a whole: Spike-wide coverage was observed for vaccine-associated CD4 TCRs, with dominant responses at 160-218 and 743-854. Repertoire sampling happened only post peak T cell response. In a largely white British group with more females than males, clonal diversity was possibly underestimated.

Regarding this clone: The antigen remains unidentified.

Produced via immunoSEQ multiplex PCR; TCRdb's table is partial and in-frame only. The data contain some 200,000 clones, just over 90% of them seen just once; the ten biggest clones take up approximately 4%. The CDR3 covers 13 residues. Trimming removed 6 bases from V and 4 bases from J, with 13 bases in between. Per germline, CDR1 MNHNY and CDR2 SVGAGI (reference sequence). Here the sequenced sample was peripheral blood, taken on day 0 of AZD1222 vaccination. The chain combines TRBV6-6 with TRBJ2-7; no clear D gene. The TCR originated in an adult in good health. Here the CDR3 DNA reads TGTGCCAGCAGCCCTTCCACTATATACGAGCAGTACTTC. Translation: CASSPSTIYEQYF.